This TCR beta chain was captured by sequencing in a study of CD8 T cell repertoires and HIV-1 epitope variants (dated by TCRdb to the early 2020s). As for the study more broadly: In separate culture wells, T cells were stimulated with each of twenty-five peptides that represented autologous and known Gag and Nef epitope variants. The control conditions were a CMV, EBV and flu peptide pool, the Ebola AY9 epitope as a negative control, and a well with no peptide. Three Gag epitope families and Nef HW9 and YT9 were included among the tested epitopes. Using the EasySep Human T Cell Enrichment Kit, T cells were enriched and then co-cultured with an equal number of autologous T cell-negative cells acting as antigen-presenting cells. For less than 13 days the cultures were kept in IMDM with gentamicin, and on days 3 and 7 half of the media was changed with IL-2, IL-7 and IL-15 added. An aliquot of 1M T cells was set aside as an uncultured baseline condition, separate from the roughly 80 T cell cultures. Running each culture condition in triplicate, except for one peptide done in duplicate, gave a total of 83 T cell cultures.

The study at large found these results: Nine antigen-specific TCR beta clonotypes were identified, of which more than 5 appeared to be cross-reactive for autologous or known escape epitope variants. The assay identified only TCR beta chains and indicated proliferation to antigen, not T cell function or cytokine profile. The Nef KF9 family was recognized by five clonotypes and the HW9 family by one, and no responses to the TAALDMSHF plasma variant were observed.

Counted from cysteine to phenylalanine, this CDR3 has 14 amino acids. The entry retains the CDR3 DNA only, 42 bases that are in frame from base 1. V lost 1 base and J lost 5 bases; the stretch between them is 11 bases long. CDR1 and CDR2, per the germline V gene, are SGHRS and YFSETQ. The EasySep Human CD8+ T Cell Enrichment Kit was used on day 10 to isolate CD8+ T cells from every culture. The immunoSEQ platform was used to sequence TCR beta CDR3 regions at survey depth. The QIAamp DNA micro kit was used to extract genomic DNA from every cultured and uncultured CD8+ T cell population. Per the authors' processing: Any sample with under 5,000 productive reads was excluded, and this exclusion removed about 7% of the roughly 75 cultures stimulated with HIV peptides. A MANAFEST web app trimmed sequences to CDR3 and removed nonproductive sequences, CDR3s under 5 amino acids, and those not starting C or ending F/W. For a clonotype to count as antigen-specific, the clonotype had to expand relative to the no-peptide control in at least 2 of 3 replicates at FDR 0.01, and only within one epitope family. A frequency at least fivefold higher than in wells stimulated with peptides from other epitope families was additionally required for specific clonotypes. TCRdb holds this immuneACCESS table with in-frame rearrangements only. Some clones are missing; in checked studies, unresolved V genes explain under half, and the rest has no known cause. Clonal size and the V and J genes are those of that table, whereas D and trimming came from the DNA. This sample lists 4,500 to 5,500 clones; 66% were detected once. In total, the top ten clones hold approximately 48% of the sample.

This clone was found once. No antigen is known for it. The sample holds no much larger clone one base away, and base qualities are not on file. The receptor's source is a male donor with HIV. Material: cultured CD8+ T cells derived from PBMCs. Recombination connected TRBV5-1 to TRBJ2-3; there is no confident call for the D gene. The CDR3 region has the sequence CASSLSTVGDTQYF. The base sequence is TGCGCCAGCAGCTTGTCCACGGTCGGAGATACGCAGTATTTT. Supplemented by the reference TRBV5-1 and TRBJ2-3 proteins around the CDR3, the complete variable domain is KAGVTQTPRYLIKTRGQQVTLSCSPISGHRSVSWYQQTPGQGLQFLFEYFSETQRNKGNFPGRFSGRQFSNSRSEMNVSTLELGDSALYLCASSLSTVGDTQYFGPGTRLTVL.